This entry lists 32 T cell receptor beta chains sequenced from one sample in a study of CD8+ T cells in alopecia areata. Once RNA had been extracted, it was reverse transcribed into cDNA to act as the sequencing template. The assay was immunoSEQ multiplex PCR, and TCRdb's table has in-frame clones only and misses some. The sample comprises approximately 150,000 clones, roughly 58% of which are singletons, and 35% to 40% rests with the top ten. The sequenced sample consisted of CD8+ T cells sorted from blood. The receptors shown here come from a human donor in good health.

The genes are TRBV28 and TRBJ1-2, with TRBD1 matching over 8 bases. Germline V gives CDR1 MDHEN, CDR2 SYDVKM. The CDR3 has 15 residues. Trimming cost V 7 bases and J 2 bases; bases outside gene matches: 9. This CDR3 is CASTRGTGPNYGYTF. CDR3 in DNA: TGTGCCAGCACCAGGGGGACAGGACCGAACTATGGCTACACCTTC.

The V gene is TRBV28, the J gene TRBJ1-3, with D tentatively TRBD1 (5 bases). Trimming took off 7 bases at V and 0 bases at J, with 10 bases between the two ends. The CDR3 spans 14 residues. Germline CDR1 is MDHEN and CDR2 is SYDVKM. The CDR3 protein is CASNRQSSGNTIYF. The CDR3 bases are TGTGCCAGCAACAGACAGAGCTCTGGAAACACCATATATTTT.

This rearrangement joins TRBV2 to TRBJ2-3, with D tentatively TRBD2 (6 bases). The V end was cut by 2 bases, the J end by 10 bases, with 13 bases between. Germline values: CDR1 SNHLY, CDR2 FYNNEI. This CDR3 has 13 residues. The CDR3 region is CASSEYGGRAQYF. CDR3 nucleotide sequence: TGTGCCAGCAGTGAATACGGGGGAAGGGCGCAGTATTTT.

This chain joins TRBV4-1 and TRBJ1-5; TRBD1 matches 8 bases. V trimming: 0 bases; J trimming: 3 bases; junction bases outside the gene matches: 7. The CDR3 covers 17 residues. CDR1 MGHRA and CDR2 YSYEKL come from the germline V gene. CDR3 DNA: TGCGCCAGCAGCCAAGAAGGGACAGGCAGTAACAATCAGCCCCAGCATTTT. Translating it yields CASSQEGTGSNNQPQHF.

The rearrangement links TRBV4-1 to TRBJ1-2; D ambiguous. Trimming removed 4 bases at V and 4 bases at J, with 4 bases between. The length of the CDR3 is 11 residues. The germline CDR1 and CDR2 sequences are MGHRA and YSYEKL. CDR3 amino acids: CASSRGYGYTF. The CDR3 nucleotides read TGCGCCAGCAGCCGCGGCTATGGCTACACCTTC.

The chain employs TRBV27 and TRBJ1-2; no clear D. The CDR3 is made up of 13 amino acids. Germline CDR1 reads MNHEY; CDR2 reads SMNVEV (reference sequence). Trimming took off 2 bases at V and 4 bases at J, with 8 bases between the two ends. CDR3 protein: CASSLTESYGYTF. For the CDR3, the DNA is TGTGCCAGCAGTTTAACGGAGAGCTATGGCTACACCTTC.

V usage is TRBV4-1 and J usage is TRBJ2-1; D perhaps matches TRBD1 (6 bases). Trimming removed 5 bases from V and 3 bases from J, with 14 bases in between. There are 15 residues in the CDR3. In germline, CDR1 is MGHRA, CDR2 YSYEKL. CDR3 loop: CASSDNRANYNEQFF. The CDR3 DNA reads as TGCGCCAGCAGCGATAACAGGGCTAACTACAATGAGCAGTTCTTC.

On this clone: The junction departs from the called germline gene at one end, perhaps through a read error. The CDR3 protein is CASRTTGGNTEALF. The CDR3 DNA is TGTGCCAGCAGGACGACAGGGGGGAACACTGAAGCTCTCTTT. The genes are TRBV2 and TRBJ1-1, with 9 nucleotides matching TRBD1. This CDR3 has 14 residues. CDR1 and CDR2 from the germline V gene are SNHLY and FYNNEI.

The rearrangement joins TRBV7-9 to TRBJ2-3; 12 bases are a match to TRBD2. The V segment lost 1 base and the J segment 5 bases; nucleotides outside the gene matches: 1. The CDR3 runs 15 residues. The germline V gene has CDR1 SEHNR and CDR2 FQNEAQ (reference sequence). The CDR3, as DNA: TGTGCCAGCAGCTTAGTGGGACTAGCGGGAGATACGCAGTATTTT. Protein: CASSLVGLAGDTQYF.

V and J are TRBV4-1 and TRBJ1-2; D is undetermined. Germline V lookup: CDR1 MGHRA, CDR2 YSYEKL. The ends were cut back, 6 bases at V and 8 bases at J, with 13 bases in the middle. CDR3 length: 12 amino acids. In DNA form, the CDR3 reads TGCGCCAGCAGTCACGGGCTGATCGGCTACACCTTC. Protein: CASSHGLIGYTF.

A note on this clone: The same CDR3 can be traced to other DNA sequences in this sample. The rearrangement links TRBV7-9 to TRBJ2-1, with 8 positions matching TRBD2. Trimming cost V 3 bases and J 6 bases; bases outside gene matches: 1. Germline-derived CDR1 and CDR2 are SEHNR and FQNEAQ (reference sequence). The CDR3 has 13 amino acids. The CDR3 loop reads CASSLGLVNEQFF. CDR3 nucleotides: TGTGCCAGCAGCTTGGGACTAGTCAATGAGCAGTTCTTC.

This clone came up a few times. The chain has TRBV29-1 and TRBJ2-2; tentatively, D is TRBD1 (6 bases). The V gene's germline CDR1 is SQVTM and CDR2 ANQGSEA. V lost 4 bases and J 6 bases, leaving 12 bases between the germline ends. The CDR3 spans 13 residues. CDR3 sequence reads: CSVGGPVAGELFF. The DNA for the CDR3 is TGCAGCGTTGGGGGGCCCGTGGCCGGGGAGCTGTTTTTT.

This sequence joins TRBV14 and TRBJ2-7; D uncertain. The length of the CDR3 is 14 residues. Trimming left V 3 bases short and J 2 bases short, with 11 bases between. The germline CDR1 and CDR2 sequences are SGHDN and FVKESK. CDR3 DNA sequence: TGTGCCAGCAGCCACAGTAGGAGTCCCTACGAGCAGTACTTC. Translated: CASSHSRSPYEQYF.

The chain recombines TRBV10-3 with TRBJ1-2; D is perhaps TRBD1 (5 bases). V dropped 3 bases and J dropped 3 bases, with 5 bases sitting between them. CDR1 ENHRY and CDR2 SYGVKD come from the germline V gene. The CDR3 spans 12 residues. The DNA for the CDR3 is TGTGCCATCAGTGAAGGGGACTATGGCTACACCTTC. Its protein product is CAISEGDYGYTF.

The J gene is TRBJ2-1, the V gene TRBV6-6, with D unresolved. Germline loops: CDR1 MNHNY, CDR2 SVGAGI (reference sequence). V was cut by 2 bases and J by 0 bases, with 2 bases left in between. The CDR3 is made up of 13 amino acids. The CDR3: CASSYDSYNEQFF. The DNA of the CDR3 is TGTGCCAGCAGTTACGACTCCTACAATGAGCAGTTCTTC.

This clone has just a few counts. This sample includes further DNA sequences coding for the same CDR3. The chain links TRBV20-1 to TRBJ2-7, with D uncertain. Germline CDR1 reads DFQATT; CDR2 reads SNEGSKA (reference sequence). V shed 0 bases and J shed 3 bases, with 3 bases lying between them. There are 11 residues in the CDR3. CDR3 amino acids: CSAREGYEQYF. CDR3 nucleotide sequence: TGCAGTGCTAGAGAGGGCTACGAGCAGTACTTC.

This clone has just a few counts. The chain combines TRBV7-9 with TRBJ2-7; 7 bases line up with TRBD1. The CDR3 loop spans 15 amino acids. Germline V gene lookup returns CDR1 SEHNR and CDR2 FQNEAQ (reference sequence). After removal of 5 bases from V and 0 bases from J, the junction contained 7 bases not matched to a gene. The CDR3 reads CASSPPDRASYEQYF. The CDR3 DNA reads as TGTGCCAGCAGCCCTCCCGACAGGGCCTCCTACGAGCAGTACTTC.

The rearrangement joins TRBV29-1 to TRBJ1-2, with D uncertain. Germline lookup yields CDR1 SQVTM and CDR2 ANQGSEA. V was clipped by 4 bases and J by 3 bases, with 12 bases between them. The CDR3 runs to 13 residues. The CDR3 nucleotides read TGCAGCGTTGTTTCAGGCGGGGACTATGGCTACACCTTC. This codes for CSVVSGGDYGYTF.

CDR3 DNA: TGTGCCAGCAGCTCCTCGACTCAGCCCCAGCATTTT. Translation gives CASSSSTQPQHF. V and J are TRBV7-8 and TRBJ1-5; D unclear. CDR1 is SGHVS, CDR2 FQNEAQ, per germline. CDR3 length: 12 amino acids. Trimming cost V 4 bases and J 6 bases, with 7 bases left between them.

The J gene is TRBJ2-1, the V gene TRBV11-2, with TRBD2 matching over 14 bases. Losses at the gene ends were 5 bases for V and 5 bases for J; bases not matched to a gene: 14. CDR3 length equals 19 residues. Germline V lookup: CDR1 SGHAT, CDR2 FQNNGV. The CDR3 region is CASSPATSGRAVTHNEQFF. The DNA for the CDR3 is TGTGCCAGCAGCCCTGCGACTAGCGGGAGGGCAGTCACACACAATGAGCAGTTCTTC.

The chain is built from TRBV29-1 and TRBJ2-2, with 13 bases lining up with TRBD2. The J segment lost 7 bases and the V segment lost 1 base, leaving 3 bases of the junction unmatched. The CDR3 consists of 15 residues. The V gene's germline CDR1 is SQVTM and CDR2 ANQGSEA. The chain's CDR3 is CSVEGGTSGIGELFF. As DNA, the CDR3 is TGCAGCGTTGAAGGAGGGACTAGCGGGATCGGGGAGCTGTTTTTT.

The genes are TRBV30 and TRBJ1-5; maybe TRBD1 (5 bases). This CDR3 spans 16 amino acids. With 3 bases removed from V and 4 bases from J, the gap between germline ends came to 19 bases. Per germline, CDR1 GTSNPN and CDR2 SVGIG (reference sequence). CDR3 amino acids: CAWREVGTAKNQPQHF. CDR3 nucleotides: TGTGCCTGGAGGGAAGTCGGGACGGCTAAGAATCAGCCCCAGCATTTT.

This clone was counted once. The V and J genes are TRBV28 and TRBJ2-5; D call uncertain. Trimming left V 3 bases short and J 3 bases short, with 8 bases between. In germline, CDR1 is MDHEN, CDR2 SYDVKM. This CDR3 has 13 amino acids. The CDR3: CASSFMGEETQYF. CDR3 coding DNA: TGTGCCAGCAGTTTCATGGGTGAAGAGACCCAGTACTTC.

The chain is built from TRBV13 and TRBJ2-2; D gene uncertain. CDR3 length: 11 residues. Looked up from germline, CDR1 is PRHDT and CDR2 is FYEKMQ (reference sequence). The ends were cut back, 5 bases at V and 8 bases at J, with 6 bases in the middle. The CDR3 region is CASSQRGELFF. In nucleotides, the CDR3 is TGTGCCAGCAGCCAACGGGGGGAGCTGTTTTTT.

The chain carries TRBV6-5 and TRBJ2-5; D is perhaps TRBD1 (6 bases). In germline, CDR1 is MNHEY, CDR2 SVGAGI. The CDR3 length is 14 residues. The germline V and J ends were trimmed by 0 bases and 2 bases, with 7 bases remaining between them. CDR3: CASSYSQGQETQYF. CDR3 sequence (DNA): TGTGCCAGCAGTTACTCACAGGGTCAAGAGACCCAGTACTTC.

The gene calls are TRBV25-1 and TRBJ2-7; perhaps D is TRBD1 or TRBD2 (5 bases each). This CDR3 is built from 11 residues. In germline, CDR1 is MGHDK, CDR2 SYGVNS. Trimming stripped 6 bases from V and 5 bases from J, with 8 bases between. The CDR3 coding sequence is TGTGCCAGCAGACTAGGGGACGAGCAGTACTTC. As protein: CASRLGDEQYF.

This clone was counted a few times. Other DNA sequences from this sample encode an identical CDR3 as well. The V gene is TRBV6-5, the J gene TRBJ2-7; D is uncertain. Trimming shortened V by 2 bases and J by 3 bases, and 8 bases separated the two germline ends. Per germline, CDR1 MNHEY and CDR2 SVGAGI. CDR3 length: 13 amino acids. DNA of the CDR3: TGTGCCAGCAGTTACAGTGCCGGCTACGAGCAGTACTTC. Encoded protein: CASSYSAGYEQYF.

J is TRBJ1-5 and V is TRBV5-6; unclear D gene. Trimming pared 0 bases from V and 6 bases from J, leaving 10 bases between. This CDR3 has 14 amino acids. The germline V gene has CDR1 SGHDT and CDR2 YYEEEE. The CDR3 loop is CASSLAGNGQPQHF. For the CDR3, the DNA is TGTGCCAGCAGCTTGGCGGGTAACGGTCAGCCCCAGCATTTT.

In its sample, this clone was seen a few times. The J gene is TRBJ2-5, the V gene TRBV28; D is undetermined. Germline values: CDR1 MDHEN, CDR2 SYDVKM. V dropped 5 bases and J dropped 7 bases, with 8 bases sitting between them. There are 11 residues in the CDR3. DNA of the CDR3: TGTGCCAGCAGTAATCCAGGGACCCAGTACTTC. The encoded protein is CASSNPGTQYF.

The chain links TRBV6-5 to TRBJ2-7; D remains ambiguous. Germline-derived CDR1 and CDR2 are MNHEY and SVGAGI. This CDR3 is 16 amino acids long. Deletions cut 2 bases from V and 0 bases from J, with 14 bases between. CDR3 amino acids: CASSYGSLPGSYEQYF. The CDR3 DNA reads as TGTGCCAGCAGTTACGGTTCGCTCCCGGGCTCCTACGAGCAGTACTTC.

V usage is TRBV27 and J usage is TRBJ2-7, with 9 bases identical to TRBD1. The CDR3 loop spans 14 amino acids. Germline V lookup: CDR1 MNHEY, CDR2 SMNVEV (reference sequence). V lost 2 bases to trimming and J lost 4 bases; unmatched junction nucleotides: 3. In DNA, the CDR3 is TGTGCCAGCAGTTTAAAGGACAGGGGTTACGAGCAGTACTTC. This gives the protein CASSLKDRGYEQYF.

CDR3 in DNA: TGCGCCAGCAGCCAATATTTTACTAGCGGGAGTCCATATGAGCAGTTCTTC. Translating it yields CASSQYFTSGSPYEQFF. The chain couples TRBV4-1 to TRBJ2-1; 11 bases match TRBD2. In germline, CDR1 is MGHRA, CDR2 YSYEKL. The CDR3 has 17 amino acids. J lost 8 bases, V lost 2 bases, and 11 bases had no gene match.